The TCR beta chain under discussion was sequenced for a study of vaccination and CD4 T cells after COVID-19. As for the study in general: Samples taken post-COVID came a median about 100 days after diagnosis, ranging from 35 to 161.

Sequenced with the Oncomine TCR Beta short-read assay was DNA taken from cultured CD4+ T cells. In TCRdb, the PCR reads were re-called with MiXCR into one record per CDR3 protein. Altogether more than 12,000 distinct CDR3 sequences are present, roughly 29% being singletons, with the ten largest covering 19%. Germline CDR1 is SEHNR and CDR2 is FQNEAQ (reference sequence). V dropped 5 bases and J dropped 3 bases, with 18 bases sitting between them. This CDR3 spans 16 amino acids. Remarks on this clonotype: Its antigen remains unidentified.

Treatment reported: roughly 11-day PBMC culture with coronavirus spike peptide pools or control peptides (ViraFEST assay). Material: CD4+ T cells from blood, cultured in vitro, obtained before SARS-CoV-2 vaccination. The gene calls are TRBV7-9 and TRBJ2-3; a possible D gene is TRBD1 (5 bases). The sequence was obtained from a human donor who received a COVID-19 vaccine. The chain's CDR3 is CASSPRQPQGTDTQYF. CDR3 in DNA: TGTGCCAGCAGCCCTCGACAGCCCCAGGGAACAGATACGCAGTATTTT.